The 21 T cell receptor beta chains in this list originate from one sample, sequenced in a study of blood T cells in healthy people across ages. The second PCR ran roughly 6 to 11 cycles with a sample-barcoded 5' primer and J-beta primers. TCRdb re-derived calls from the 5' RACE reads in MiXCR, one entry per CDR3 protein. The repertoire has hundreds of thousands of distinct CDR3 sequences, roughly 45% of them found once; the top ten carry around a fifth. Sequenced: blood. These TCRs come from a woman aged 55 to 70 in good health.

V and J are TRBV20-1 and TRBJ2-5; perhaps TRBD2 as D (5 bases). Deletions cut 3 bases from V and 5 bases from J, with 10 bases between. This CDR3 has 12 amino acids. Germline lookup yields CDR1 DFQATT and CDR2 SNEGSKA (reference sequence). The CDR3 reads CSASGITETQYF. The CDR3 DNA reads as TGCAGTGCTAGCGGGATAACGGAGACCCAGTACTTC.

The rearrangement uses TRBV30 and TRBJ2-1; D gene uncertain. This CDR3 is built from 13 residues. The ends were cut back, 0 bases at V and 8 bases at J, with 11 bases in the middle. The germline V gene has CDR1 GTSNPN and CDR2 SVGIG (reference sequence). The CDR3 is CAWSVSRSYEQFF. The DNA of the CDR3 is TGTGCCTGGAGTGTTAGCAGGTCCTATGAGCAGTTCTTC.

This clonotype occurred a few times. This rearrangement joins TRBV5-1 to TRBJ2-3; TRBD2 matches at 11 bases. The germline V gene has CDR1 SGHRS and CDR2 YFSETQ. The CDR3 contains 17 residues. Trimming at V came to 0 bases and at J to 8 bases, leaving 11 bases not matched to a gene. CDR3 sequence: CASSLATSGSRFPTQYF. CDR3 sequence (DNA): TGCGCCAGCAGCTTGGCCACTAGCGGGAGTCGATTCCCTACGCAGTATTTT.

This clonotype has just a few counts. V usage is TRBV20-1 and J usage is TRBJ2-5; D may be TRBD2 (5 bases). Germline lookup yields CDR1 DFQATT and CDR2 SNEGSKA (reference sequence). V lost 7 bases and J lost 1, with 10 bases in between. This CDR3 has 12 residues. CDR3 DNA sequence: TGCAGTGTACGGAGGACCCAAGAGACCCAGTACTTC. It translates to CSVRRTQETQYF.

The rearrangement uses TRBV9 and TRBJ2-7; tentatively, D is TRBD2 (5 bases). The germline gives CDR1 SGDLS, CDR2 YYNGEE. CDR3 length: 15 residues. The V gene lost 0 bases and the J gene lost 7 bases, with 17 bases spanning the gap. Here the CDR3 DNA reads TGTGCCAGCAGCGTAGCTTTCGAGGGATGCAATGAGCAGTACTTC. It translates to CASSVAFEGCNEQYF.

The chain links TRBV5-1 to TRBJ2-3; unclear D gene. Trimming pared 5 bases from V and 1 base from J, leaving 11 bases between. The CDR3 totals 14 residues. The germline V gene encodes CDR1 SGHRS and CDR2 YFSETQ. CDR3 coding DNA: TGCGCCAGCAGGCTAGGGTGGGGCACAGATACGCAGTATTTT. Amino acids: CASRLGWGTDTQYF.

The gene calls are TRBV3-1 and TRBJ2-3; D is ambiguous. V lost 8 bases and J lost 8, with 23 bases in between. CDR3 size: 15 residues. The germline CDR1 and CDR2 sequences are LGHDT and YNNKEL (reference sequence). CDR3 amino acids: CASDDIGTAAGTQYF. In DNA, the CDR3 is TGTGCCAGCGATGACATAGGCACGGCGGCCGGTACGCAGTATTTT.

The chain joins TRBV6-5 to TRBJ2-5; 9 nucleotides align to TRBD2. Trimming removed 7 bases from V and 11 bases from J; junction bases left unmatched: 20. Looked up from germline, CDR1 is MNHEY and CDR2 is SVGAGI. The length of the CDR3 is 16 residues. The CDR3 region is CASTNGGTSRYNEQYF. CDR3 coding DNA: TGTGCCAGCACCAACGGTGGGACTAGCCGATACAATGAGCAGTACTTC.

This clonotype appeared a single time. The chain employs TRBV20-1 and TRBJ2-5; TRBD2 agrees at 10 bases. In germline, CDR1 is DFQATT, CDR2 SNEGSKA (reference sequence). V was clipped by 2 bases and J by 2 bases; unmatched bases: 5. The CDR3 has 15 residues. CDR3 DNA: TGCAGTGCTAGACCGGGACTAGCGACACAAGAGACCCAGTACTTC. Encoded protein: CSARPGLATQETQYF.

This clonotype turned up a few times. This chain links TRBV3-1 with TRBJ1-2; D is perhaps TRBD1 (6 bases). CDR1 is LGHDT, CDR2 YNNKEL, per germline (reference sequence). The V and J ends lost 6 bases and 8 bases respectively, with 19 bases between them. The CDR3 totals 14 residues. Here the CDR3 reads CASSLSDRWIGYTF. CDR3 sequence (DNA): TGTGCCAGCAGTCTATCGGACAGATGGATCGGCTACACCTTC.

This clonotype occurred a few times. The rearrangement joins TRBV6-5 to TRBJ2-6, with TRBD2 as a possible D gene (5 bases). This CDR3 contains 16 residues. CDR1 is MNHEY, CDR2 SVGAGI, per germline. V dropped 2 bases and J dropped 4 bases, with 12 bases sitting between them. This CDR3 is CASSYGLATGANVLTF. CDR3 bases: TGTGCCAGCAGTTACGGGTTAGCGACCGGGGCCAACGTCCTGACTTTC.

The CDR3 DNA reads TGTGCCAGCAGTTACGCGACAGGGGGCACTGGGGCCAACGTCCTGACTTTC. Translation: CASSYATGGTGANVLTF. The V call is TRBV6-6, the J call TRBJ2-6; 10 positions agree with TRBD1. The CDR3 has 17 residues. With V trimmed by 2 bases and J by 2 bases, 3 bases remained unmatched. Germline CDR1 and CDR2: MNHNY and SVGAGI (reference sequence).

This clonotype appeared a few times. The rearrangement joins TRBV29-1 to TRBJ2-5; a weak D match, TRBD2 (6 bases). This CDR3 region has 15 residues. V gave up 0 bases and J gave up 3 bases, with 14 bases separating them. Germline assignment: CDR1 SQVTM and CDR2 ANQGSEA. CDR3 amino acids: CSVEDLWTIKETQYF. The CDR3 DNA sequence: TGCAGCGTTGAAGATCTCTGGACTATAAAAGAGACCCAGTACTTC.

This sequence joins TRBV10-1 and TRBJ2-5, with 7 positions matching TRBD2. The J call may be faulty, since TRBJ2-7 better matches the DNA end. In germline, CDR1 is WNHNN, CDR2 SYGVQD (reference sequence). The CDR3 runs to 14 residues. CDR3 amino acids: CASSESGGAYEQYF. The CDR3 DNA is TGCGCCAGCAGTGAAAGTGGGGGGGCCTACGAGCAGTACTTC.

The chain combines TRBV20-1 with TRBJ2-6, with D maybe TRBD1 (6 bases). Germline CDR1 and CDR2: DFQATT and SNEGSKA (reference sequence). Deletions cut 0 bases from V and 0 bases from J, with 12 bases between. The CDR3 runs 17 residues. CDR3 sequence (DNA): TGCAGTGCTAGAGATTGGACAGCCCCCTCTGGGGCCAACGTCCTGACTTTC. It codes for CSARDWTAPSGANVLTF.

This clonotype was counted many times. The chain links TRBV20-1 to TRBJ2-7, with D perhaps given as TRBD1 or TRBD2 (5 bases each). Germline values: CDR1 DFQATT, CDR2 SNEGSKA (reference sequence). The CDR3 is made up of 11 amino acids. The CDR3 here is CSPRGDYEQYF. In DNA form, the CDR3 reads TGCAGCCCCCGAGGGGACTACGAGCAGTACTTC.

The chain is built from TRBV6-2 or TRBV6-3 and TRBJ2-1; possibly TRBD2 for D (6 bases). From germline, CDR1 is MNHEY and CDR2 SVGEGT. The ends were cut back, 2 bases at V and 6 bases at J, with 17 bases in the middle. The CDR3 is made up of 16 amino acids. The CDR3 DNA is TGTGCCAGCAGTTACGTCTTCGGGCGGGGTCCCAATGAGCAGTTCTTC. This codes for CASSYVFGRGPNEQFF.

The genes are TRBV5-1 and TRBJ1-4; D perhaps matches TRBD1 (5 bases). The germline V gene has CDR1 SGHRS and CDR2 YFSETQ. CDR3 length: 16 amino acids. V was trimmed by 0 bases and J by 0 bases, leaving 9 bases between them. The CDR3 region has the DNA TGCGCCAGCAGCTTGGTCGGGGGACCAACTAATGAAAAACTGTTTTTT. Its protein product is CASSLVGGPTNEKLFF.

This rearrangement joins TRBV4-2 to TRBJ2-1; 7 bases map to TRBD2. The trim removed 0 bases at V and 4 bases at J, leaving 6 bases unmatched. The CDR3 sequence is 16 residues long. Germline CDR1 LGHNA, CDR2 YNFKEQ. CDR3 loop: CASSQEASGVYNEQFF. In DNA, the CDR3 is TGTGCCAGCAGCCAAGAGGCCAGCGGGGTGTACAATGAGCAGTTCTTC.

This clonotype was observed a few times. The chain joins TRBV6-5 to TRBJ1-2; weak D call: TRBD1 (5 bases). The CDR3 covers 13 residues. CDR1 and CDR2 from the germline V gene are MNHEY and SVGAGI. V lost 6 bases, J lost 5 bases, and 13 bases lay in between. The CDR3 spells CASRNIGAYGYTF. CDR3 nucleotides: TGTGCCAGCAGGAACATCGGGGCGTATGGCTACACCTTC.

The rearrangement links TRBV6-2 or TRBV6-3 to TRBJ1-4; 7 positions match TRBD1. The ends lost 5 bases at V and 4 bases at J; junction bases unmatched: 7. Germline CDR1 is MNHEY and CDR2 is SVGEGT. The CDR3 runs to 15 residues. Written as DNA, the CDR3 is TGTGCCAGCAGTAGACGGACAGGAGATAATGAAAAACTGTTTTTT. It codes for CASSRRTGDNEKLFF.